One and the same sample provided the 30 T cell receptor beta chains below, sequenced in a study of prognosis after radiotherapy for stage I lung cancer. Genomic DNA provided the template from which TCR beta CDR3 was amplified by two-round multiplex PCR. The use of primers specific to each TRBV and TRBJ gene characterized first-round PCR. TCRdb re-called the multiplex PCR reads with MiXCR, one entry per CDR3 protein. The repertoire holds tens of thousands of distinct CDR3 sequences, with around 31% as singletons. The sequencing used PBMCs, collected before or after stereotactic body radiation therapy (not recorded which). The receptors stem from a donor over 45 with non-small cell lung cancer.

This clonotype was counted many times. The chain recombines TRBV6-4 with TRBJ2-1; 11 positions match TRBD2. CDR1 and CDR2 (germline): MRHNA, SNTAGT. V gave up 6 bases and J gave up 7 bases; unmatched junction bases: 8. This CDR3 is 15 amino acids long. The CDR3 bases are TGTGCCAGCAGGCCAACTAGCGGGAGACGAAATGAGCAGTTCTTC. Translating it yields CASRPTSGRRNEQFF.

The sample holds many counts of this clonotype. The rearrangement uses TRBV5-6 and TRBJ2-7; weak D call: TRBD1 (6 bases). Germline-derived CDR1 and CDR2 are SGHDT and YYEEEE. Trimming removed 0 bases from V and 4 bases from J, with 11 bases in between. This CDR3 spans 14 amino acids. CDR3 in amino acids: CASSLGQGLYEQYF. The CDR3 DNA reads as TGTGCCAGCAGCTTGGGTCAGGGGTTGTACGAGCAGTACTTC. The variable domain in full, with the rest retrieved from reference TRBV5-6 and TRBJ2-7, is DAGVTQSPTHLIKTRGQQVTLRCSPKSGHDTVSWYQQALGQGPQFIFQYYEEEERQRGNFPDRFSGHQFPNYSSELNVNALLLGDSALYLCASSLGQGLYEQYFGPGTRLTVT.

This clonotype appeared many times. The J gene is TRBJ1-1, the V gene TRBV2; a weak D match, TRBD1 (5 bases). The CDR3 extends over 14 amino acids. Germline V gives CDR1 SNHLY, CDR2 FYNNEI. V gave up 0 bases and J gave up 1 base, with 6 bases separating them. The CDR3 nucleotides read TGTGCCAGCAGTGAAGCAGGGGCGAACACTGAAGCTTTCTTT. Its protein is CASSEAGANTEAFF.

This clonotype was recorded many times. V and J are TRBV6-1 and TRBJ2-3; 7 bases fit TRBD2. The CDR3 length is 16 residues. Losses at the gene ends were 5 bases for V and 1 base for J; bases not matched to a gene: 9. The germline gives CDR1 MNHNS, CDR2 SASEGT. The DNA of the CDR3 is TGTGCCAGCAGTCCAACTCGCGGGAGCGGCACAGATACGCAGTATTTT. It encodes CASSPTRGSGTDTQYF.

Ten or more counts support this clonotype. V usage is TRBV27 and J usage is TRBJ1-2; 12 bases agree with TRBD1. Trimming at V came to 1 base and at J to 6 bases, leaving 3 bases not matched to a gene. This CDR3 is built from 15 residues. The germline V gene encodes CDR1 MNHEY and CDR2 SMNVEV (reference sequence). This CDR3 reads CASSLLGQGANGYTF. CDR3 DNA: TGTGCCAGCAGTTTATTGGGACAGGGGGCCAATGGCTACACCTTC.

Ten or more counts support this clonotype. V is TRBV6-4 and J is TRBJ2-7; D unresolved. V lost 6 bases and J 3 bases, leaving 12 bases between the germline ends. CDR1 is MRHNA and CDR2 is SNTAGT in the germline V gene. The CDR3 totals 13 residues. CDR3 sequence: CASSAYFIYEQYF. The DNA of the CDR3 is TGTGCCAGCAGCGCTTATTTCATCTACGAGCAGTACTTC.

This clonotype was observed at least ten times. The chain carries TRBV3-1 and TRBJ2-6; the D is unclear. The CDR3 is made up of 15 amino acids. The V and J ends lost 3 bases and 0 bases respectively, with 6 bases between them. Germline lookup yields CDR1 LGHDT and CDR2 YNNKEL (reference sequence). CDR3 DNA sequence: TGTGCCAGCAGCCACGATTTCTCTGGGGCCAACGTCCTGACTTTC. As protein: CASSHDFSGANVLTF.

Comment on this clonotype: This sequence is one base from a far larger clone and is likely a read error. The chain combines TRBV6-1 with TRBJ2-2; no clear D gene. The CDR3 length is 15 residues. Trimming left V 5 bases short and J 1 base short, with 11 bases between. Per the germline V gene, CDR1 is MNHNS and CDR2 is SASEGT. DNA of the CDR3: TGTGCCAGCAGTTATGGGTTAGTGAACACCGGGGAGCTGTTTTTT. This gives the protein CASSYGLVNTGELFF.

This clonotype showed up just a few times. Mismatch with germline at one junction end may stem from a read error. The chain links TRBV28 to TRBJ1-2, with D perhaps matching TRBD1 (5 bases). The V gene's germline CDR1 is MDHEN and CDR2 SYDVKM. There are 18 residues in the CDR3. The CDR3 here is CASSLASKGRGSNYGHTF. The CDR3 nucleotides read TGTGCCAGCAGTTTAGCCTCAAAGGGGCGAGGTTCGAACTATGGCCACACCTTC.

CDR3 nucleotide sequence: TGCGCCAGCAGCTCCGGGACAGCGGGCATGGATACGCAGTATTTT. This translates into CASSSGTAGMDTQYF. The chain couples TRBV5-1 to TRBJ2-3; weak D call: TRBD1 (7 bases). The CDR3 has 15 amino acids. Germline assignment: CDR1 SGHRS and CDR2 YFSETQ. V lost 3 bases and J 6 bases, leaving 17 bases between the germline ends.

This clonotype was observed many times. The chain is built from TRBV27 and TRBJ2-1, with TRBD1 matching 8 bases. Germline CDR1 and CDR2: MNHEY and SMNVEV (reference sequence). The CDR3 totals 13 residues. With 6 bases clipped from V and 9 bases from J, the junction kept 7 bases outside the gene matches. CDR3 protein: CASSPQGAGEQFF. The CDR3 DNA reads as TGTGCCAGCAGCCCGCAGGGGGCGGGTGAGCAGTTCTTC.

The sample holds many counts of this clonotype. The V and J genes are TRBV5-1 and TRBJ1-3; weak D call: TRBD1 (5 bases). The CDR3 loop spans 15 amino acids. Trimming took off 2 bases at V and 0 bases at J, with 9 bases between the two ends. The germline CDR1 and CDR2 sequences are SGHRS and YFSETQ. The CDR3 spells CASSFGQGSGNTIYF. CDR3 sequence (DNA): TGCGCCAGCAGCTTCGGGCAGGGCTCTGGAAACACCATATATTTT.

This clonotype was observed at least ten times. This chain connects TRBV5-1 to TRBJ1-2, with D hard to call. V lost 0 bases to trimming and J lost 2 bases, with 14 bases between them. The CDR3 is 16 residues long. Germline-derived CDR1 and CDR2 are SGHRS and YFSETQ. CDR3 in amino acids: CASSLADHGLNYGYTF. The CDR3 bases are TGCGCCAGCAGCTTGGCAGACCACGGACTGAACTATGGCTACACCTTC. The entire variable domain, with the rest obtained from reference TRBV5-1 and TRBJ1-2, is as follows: KAGVTQTPRYLIKTRGQQVTLSCSPISGHRSVSWYQQTPGQGLQFLFEYFSETQRNKGNFPGRFSGRQFSNSRSEMNVSTLELGDSALYLCASSLADHGLNYGYTFGSGTRLTVV.

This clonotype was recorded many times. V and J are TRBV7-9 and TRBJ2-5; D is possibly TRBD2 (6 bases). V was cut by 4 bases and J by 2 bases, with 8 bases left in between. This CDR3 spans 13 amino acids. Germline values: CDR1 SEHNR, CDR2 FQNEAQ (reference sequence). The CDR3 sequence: CASSWGVQETQYF. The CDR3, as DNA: TGTGCCAGCAGCTGGGGGGTACAAGAGACCCAGTACTTC. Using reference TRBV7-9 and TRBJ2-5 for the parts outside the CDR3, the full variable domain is DTGVSQNPRHKITKRGQNVTFRCDPISEHNRLYWYRQTLGQGPEFLTYFQNEAQLEKSRLLSDRFSAERPKGSFSTLEIQRTEQGDSAMYLCASSWGVQETQYFGPGTRLLVL.

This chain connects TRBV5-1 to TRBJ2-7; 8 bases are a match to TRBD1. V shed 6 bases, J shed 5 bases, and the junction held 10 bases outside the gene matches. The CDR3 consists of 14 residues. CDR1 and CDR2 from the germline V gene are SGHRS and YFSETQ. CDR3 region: CASKLTGVRNEQYF. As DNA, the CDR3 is TGCGCCAGCAAATTGACAGGGGTAAGGAACGAGCAGTACTTC.

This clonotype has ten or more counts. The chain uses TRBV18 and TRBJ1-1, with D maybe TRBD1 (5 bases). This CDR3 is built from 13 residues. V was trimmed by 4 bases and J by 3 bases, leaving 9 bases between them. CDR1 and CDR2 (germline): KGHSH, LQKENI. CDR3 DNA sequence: TGTGCCAGCTCACTTTCGACAGACACTGAAGCTTTCTTT. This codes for CASSLSTDTEAFF. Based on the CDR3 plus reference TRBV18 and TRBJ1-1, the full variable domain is NAGVMQNPRHLVRRRGQEARLRCSPMKGHSHVYWYRQLPEEGLKFMVYLQKENIIDESGMPKERFSAEFPKEGPSILRIQQVVRGDSAAYFCASSLSTDTEAFFGQGTRLTVV.

CDR3 sequence reads: CASSYSSLTGGYNEQFF. As DNA, the CDR3 is TGTGCCAGCAGTTACTCAAGTCTAACAGGGGGCTACAATGAGCAGTTCTTC. This sequence joins TRBV6-2 or TRBV6-3 and TRBJ2-1, with 8 positions matching TRBD1. V lost 0 bases and J lost 3; bases outside the gene matches: 7. The CDR3 has 17 residues. CDR1 MNHEY and CDR2 SVGEGT come from the germline V gene.

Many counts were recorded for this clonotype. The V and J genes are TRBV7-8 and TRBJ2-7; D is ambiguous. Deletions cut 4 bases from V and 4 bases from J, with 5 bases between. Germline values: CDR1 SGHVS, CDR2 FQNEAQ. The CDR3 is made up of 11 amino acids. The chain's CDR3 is CASSSEYEQYF. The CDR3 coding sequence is TGTGCCAGCAGCTCAGAGTACGAGCAGTACTTC.

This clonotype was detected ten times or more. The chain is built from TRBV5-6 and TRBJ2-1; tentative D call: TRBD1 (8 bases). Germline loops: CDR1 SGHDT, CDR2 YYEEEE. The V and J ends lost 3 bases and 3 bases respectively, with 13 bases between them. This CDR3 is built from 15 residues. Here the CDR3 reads CASSSSGTGYNEQFF. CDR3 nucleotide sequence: TGTGCCAGCAGCTCAAGCGGGACAGGCTACAATGAGCAGTTCTTC.

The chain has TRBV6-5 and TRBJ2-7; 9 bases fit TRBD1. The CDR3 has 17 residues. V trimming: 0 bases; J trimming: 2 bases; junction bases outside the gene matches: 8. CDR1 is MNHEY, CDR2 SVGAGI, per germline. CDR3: CASSYSQTGTGPYEQYF. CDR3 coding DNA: TGTGCCAGCAGTTACTCGCAGACCGGGACAGGGCCCTACGAGCAGTACTTC.

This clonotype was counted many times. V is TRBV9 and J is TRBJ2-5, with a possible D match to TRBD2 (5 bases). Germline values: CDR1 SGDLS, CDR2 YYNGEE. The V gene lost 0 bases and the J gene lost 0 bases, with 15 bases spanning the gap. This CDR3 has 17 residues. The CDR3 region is CASSVEVGDYNQETQYF. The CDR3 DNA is TGTGCCAGCAGCGTAGAAGTGGGAGACTATAACCAAGAGACCCAGTACTTC.

CDR3 sequence: CASSYSPDTYEQYF. The DNA for the CDR3 is TGTGCCAGCAGTTACTCTCCGGACACTTACGAGCAGTACTTC. The chain is built from TRBV6-5 and TRBJ2-7; weak D call: TRBD1 (5 bases). Trimming left V 0 bases short and J 4 bases short, with 10 bases between. This CDR3 comprises 14 residues. Germline V gene lookup returns CDR1 MNHEY and CDR2 SVGAGI.

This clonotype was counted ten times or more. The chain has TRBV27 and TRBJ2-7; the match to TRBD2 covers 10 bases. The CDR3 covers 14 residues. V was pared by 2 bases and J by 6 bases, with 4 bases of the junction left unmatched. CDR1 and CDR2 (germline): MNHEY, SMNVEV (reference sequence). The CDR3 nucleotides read TGTGCCAGCAGTTTACTAGCGGGAGCTCCCGAGCAGTACTTC. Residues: CASSLLAGAPEQYF.

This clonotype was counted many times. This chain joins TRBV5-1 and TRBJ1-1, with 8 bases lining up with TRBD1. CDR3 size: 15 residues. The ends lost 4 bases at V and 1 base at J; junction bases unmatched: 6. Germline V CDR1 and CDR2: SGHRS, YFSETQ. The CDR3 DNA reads TGCGCCAGCAGCACCGGGGACAGGACGAACACTGAAGCTTTCTTT. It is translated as CASSTGDRTNTEAFF.

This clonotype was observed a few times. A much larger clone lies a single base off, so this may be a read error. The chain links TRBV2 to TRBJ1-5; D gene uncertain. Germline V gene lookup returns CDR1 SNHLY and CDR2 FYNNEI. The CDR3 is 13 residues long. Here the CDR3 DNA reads TGTGCCAGCGGGGTGACGAGATGGCAGCACCAGCATTTT. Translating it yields CASGVTRWQHQHF.

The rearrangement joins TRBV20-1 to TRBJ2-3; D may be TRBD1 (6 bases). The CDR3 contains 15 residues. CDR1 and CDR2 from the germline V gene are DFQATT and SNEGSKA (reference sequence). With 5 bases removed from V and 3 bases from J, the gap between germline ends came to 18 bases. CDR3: CSAPRTVVVTDTQYF. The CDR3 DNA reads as TGCAGTGCTCCCCGGACAGTTGTGGTTACAGATACGCAGTATTTT.

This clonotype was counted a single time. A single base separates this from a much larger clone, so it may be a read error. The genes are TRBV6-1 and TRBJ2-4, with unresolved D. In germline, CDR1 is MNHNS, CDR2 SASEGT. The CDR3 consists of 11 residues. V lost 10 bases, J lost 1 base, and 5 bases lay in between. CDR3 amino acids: CAKDAKNIQYF. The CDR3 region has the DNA TGTGCCAAGGACGCCAAAAACATTCAGTACTTC.

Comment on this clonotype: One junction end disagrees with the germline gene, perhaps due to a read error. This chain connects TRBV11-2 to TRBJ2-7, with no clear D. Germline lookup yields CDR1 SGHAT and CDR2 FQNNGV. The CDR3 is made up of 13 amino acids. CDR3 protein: CVSILWDSYEQYF. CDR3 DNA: TGTGTCAGCATCTTATGGGACTCCTACGAGCAGTACTTC. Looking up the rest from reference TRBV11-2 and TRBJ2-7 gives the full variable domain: EAGVAQSPRYKIIEKRQSVAFWCNPISGHATLYWYQQILGQGPKLLIQFQNNGVVDDSQLPKDRFSAERLKGVDSTLKIQPAKLEDSAVYLCVSILWDSYEQYFGPGTRLTVT.

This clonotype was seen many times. CDR3 protein: CASSQGGGAGQETQYF. The CDR3 nucleotides are TGCGCCAGCAGCCAGGGGGGGGGCGCGGGACAAGAGACCCAGTACTTC. The chain is built from TRBV4-1 and TRBJ2-5; D possibly corresponds to TRBD2 (7 bases). This CDR3 spans 16 amino acids. Germline V gives CDR1 MGHRA, CDR2 YSYEKL. V was trimmed by 3 bases and J by 2 bases, leaving 16 bases between them.

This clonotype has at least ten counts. DNA of the CDR3: TGCAGTGCCATACCCGGGGGAGGGGACAATCAGCCCCAGCATTTT. Translation gives CSAIPGGGDNQPQHF. The chain is built from TRBV20-1 and TRBJ1-5; the D gene is possibly TRBD1 (5 bases). Trimming cost V 6 bases and J 3 bases, with 18 bases left between them. Germline CDR1 is DFQATT and CDR2 is SNEGSKA (reference sequence). The CDR3 extends over 15 amino acids.